This T cell receptor (beta chain) emerged from a study of beta chain features in type 1 diabetes. With regard to this clone: Its antigen is unknown.

Points from the study as a whole: Among patients with Type 1 diabetes, TCRB CDR3s were moderately but significantly shorter in every one of the four CD4+ subsets. Naive, central memory and regulatory TCRB repertoires appeared more similar among patients than healthy donors. For TCRB rearrangement, an influence of HLA type remained unresolved here. For cells with high TCR expression, cDNA sequencing could yield over-representation.

Every isolated RNA sample was fully reverse transcribed, so sequencing captured expressed TCRB transcripts. Measured with immunoSEQ multiplex PCR; TCRdb has only the in-frame clones, and not every one. Here the sample spans about 170,000 clones, approximately 8.4% being singletons. CDR1 is MNHEY and CDR2 is SVGAGI in the germline V gene. This CDR3 contains 14 residues. The V gene end was trimmed by 4 bases and the J gene end by 1 base; junction bases not matched to a gene: 3. The sequenced material came from central memory CD4+ T cells from blood. The chain joins TRBV6-5 to TRBJ2-7; 8 nucleotides agree with TRBD1. The source of this sequence is a young man with type 1 diabetes. CDR3 nucleotides: TGTGCCAGCAGTTTGGACAGGGTTTCCTACGAGCAGTACTTC. This codes for CASSLDRVSYEQYF.